This T cell receptor beta chain was sequenced in a study of cytomegalovirus exposure and HLA in healthy donors (dated by TCRdb to about 2017). A note on the overall study: An earlier analysis of fewer than 750 of the donors reported roughly 300 Gb of sequence data and 117 million unique TCR beta sequences obtained from 150 million to 200 million T cells. The T cell repertoires of some 700 subjects were profiled by immunosequencing and related to cytomegalovirus serostatus. Approximately 330 gigabases of sequencing data and around 88 million unique TCR sequences made up an early release that covered around 640 HLA-typed donors. The study combined high-throughput TCR immunosequencing, statistical association of individual TCRs with disease status, and machine learning to predict cytomegalovirus infection status. Among 398 genotyped donors of the cohort, an average of around 250,000 unique TCR beta nucleotide sequences was sequenced per donor, of which about 18% were non-productive. Rather than drawing on any new phenotypic data, the later analysis identified candidate immune exposures from TCR beta sequences and the way those sequences occurred across donors. The aim of the study was to test whether cataloging public T cell receptors could identify signatures of past pathogen exposure. Every repertoire in the discovery cohort had been generated on one and the same sequencing platform. Four or five DR-DQ haplotypes were handled as single units for association and clustering because linkage in the cohort was strong. HLA typing included class I and class II loci at four-digit resolution. Alongside the repertoire data, information on donor age, sex, ethnicity and CMV serostatus was compiled. A later analysis re-examined previously published TCR beta repertoires from more than 600 donors and added high-resolution HLA genotyping to investigate patterns of TCR occurrence. To decide whether each TCR beta V gene segment behaved as functional or pseudogenic, an earlier analysis of some 600 of the donors relied on high-throughput TCR beta sequencing. The genetic ancestry cluster associated with self-reported Caucasian donors included 70% to 85% of the 398 genotyped donors. In addition to the first cohort of several hundred subjects, a separate validation cohort of 120 different subjects was used. In a later genetic analysis, genome-wide SNP genotypes for about 65% of the roughly 700 donors were used, and that subset was treated as a discovery cohort. The number of typed donors differed by locus: about 629-640 for A, B, C, DRB1 and DQB1; 500 to 550 for DQA1; 606 for DPA1; and some 450 for DPB1.

Receptors were amplified or captured by the immunoSEQ multiplex PCR assay. For the multiplex PCR, a mixture combining 60 forward primers for TCR Vbeta segments and 13 reverse primers for TCR Jbeta segments was used. A multiplex PCR assay on genomic DNA amplified the CDR3 region of rearranged TCR beta genes. On the Illumina HiSeq System, the amplified TCR beta libraries were sequenced as 87-base-pair reads. The paper's data handling went like this. In a later analysis, tens of millions of unique TCR beta chains were counted across the 666 repertoires, and approximately 9.9 million of these chains were shared by at least two donors. A nearest-neighbor algorithm error-corrected the raw reads and collapsed the reads into unique sequences, merging closely related sequences to remove PCR and sequencing errors. V, D and J gene segments were assigned by aligning CDR3 sequences to IMGT reference sequences. For a sequence to be retained, at least a six-nucleotide match to both a V gene segment and a J gene segment was required. A rearrangement counted as productive if the CDR3 had no stop codons and remained in frame with V and J, and every other rearrangement counted as non-productive. CDR3 was defined by IMGT convention, running from the second conserved V-encoded cysteine to the conserved J-encoded phenylalanine. The earlier analysis of around 640 of the donors excluded sequences that lacked an unambiguous match to a single V gene segment. An earlier analysis of over 450 of the donors classified V segments as functional when productive rearrangements were above 56.7% and as segregating when the standard deviation between donors was above 5%. A statistical classification framework was built for diagnosing cytomegalovirus status from the catalog of TCR beta chain sequences. In a later analysis, V and J genes were assigned by comparing TCR nucleotide sequences against IMGT/GENE-DB human TR gene sequences. The TCRdist pipeline was used in a later analysis to assign CDR3 sequences and most-parsimonious VDJ recombination scenarios. In a later analysis, each TCR beta chain was defined by its CDR3 amino acid sequence together with its V-gene family, and reads without a unique V-gene family were excluded. To address suspected cross-contamination and a sequencing artifact, a later analysis removed under 600 highly shared, low-generation-probability nucleotide sequences. In a later analysis, a clonal expansion index for each public chain was calculated from normalized within-repertoire ranks of inferred template counts. In a later analysis, generation probabilities were computed using a VDJ recombination model fitted to out-of-frame rearrangements, and the results were checked against IGoR. In a later analysis, hypergeometric tests were used to score TCR-TCR, TCR-HLA and TCR-CMV co-occurrence, with a repertoire-size bias correction applied to TCR pairs. To estimate false discovery rates, a later analysis permuted the HLA or CMV assignments 20 times. In a later analysis, co-occurring TCRs were grouped using DBSCAN, and TCRdist sequence similarity was added for clustering within HLA-allele-positive subsets. For co-occurrence clustering, repertoires with fewer than 30,000 or more than 120,000 public chains were excluded, along with about five repertoires with anomalous nucleotide sharing. TCRdb's version of the immuneACCESS table is confined to in-frame rearrangements and falls short of the full clone set. An unresolved V gene accounts for under half of the shortfall where checked; the remainder is of unknown origin. V, J and clone size were drawn from that table, and D and trimming were deduced from the DNA. The sample table lists about 200,000 clones, roughly 90% of them with a count of one. The ten largest clonotypes hold around 0.3% of the sample.

Broad study findings and their caveats: Compared with equally common non-associated chains, HLA-associated TCR beta chains in a later analysis were more clonally expanded and had lower generation probabilities. The classifier was reported to diagnose cytomegalovirus status with high specificity and sensitivity in both the original and validation cohorts. Linkage disequilibrium might explain the correlated functional status among segregating V segments, but an unknown experimental factor could not be excluded. An association between a missense DCLRE1C variant and V-gene and J-gene trimming of TCR beta chains was found in a later genetic analysis and replicated in an independent cohort. Because the 87-base-pair reads could not distinguish some IMGT-functional V segments, including TRBV6-2 and TRBV6-3, those segments were excluded. The earlier analysis of approximately 560 of the donors excluded roughly 16 rarely observed V segments, including chromosome 9 orphons, because counts were too low. While some public TCRs were present in many individuals, most TCR sequences turned up only very rarely across donors. This cohort had only TCR beta chains sequenced, and the lack of alpha or paired-chain data limited which features could be detected. Sequencing depth was assumed to be roughly uniform across donors in the presence/absence analyses, though that assumption may not hold. The only immune exposure information available for the cohort was CMV serostatus. A cluster of highly shared sequence variants was judged likely to be a technical artifact of the sequencing pipeline. According to a later analysis, most CMV-associated TCR beta chains appeared to be HLA-restricted, and the HLA associations seemed to be driven largely by CMV exposure. Specific HLA alleles were associated with 15,000 to 20,000 TCR beta sequences at a false discovery rate of 0.05 in a later analysis. Because HLA typing was unavailable for some donors at each locus, only the typed subset was used in association tests. A later analysis found that TCR association rates varied across HLA loci, with DRB1 alleles showing the most associated TCRs and HLA-C alleles the fewest. A further reported finding was that TCR beta sequences accurately predicted the HLA-A and HLA-B alleles for most subjects in the first cohort. Assigning TCR associations to individual alleles was difficult when HLA alleles, especially DR and DQ, strongly co-occurred. In vitro tests confirmed that a few of the cytomegalovirus-associated TCR beta chains recognize cytomegalovirus antigens. A later genetic analysis reported fewer N-insertions in productive TCRs among donors in an Asian-associated ancestry cluster than the roughly 640-donor mean. In an earlier analysis of roughly 560 of the donors, most TCR beta V segments were observed in productive rearrangements about 90% or about 30% of the time, broadly matching IMGT annotations. It was suggested by the authors that the approach could potentially be generalized to other disease states and immunological phenotypes. In a later analysis, several top co-occurrence clusters were reported to appear linked to parvovirus B19, influenza, CMV and Epstein-Barr virus. The study gave a list of some 150 TCR beta chains associated with cytomegalovirus.

Of note for this clone: It has no known antigen specificity. The record has no base qualities; no much larger clone is one base away.

From cysteine to phenylalanine, the CDR3 is 13 amino acids long. Only the CDR3 part of the read is kept: 39 bases, read in frame from the first base. The germline V gene encodes CDR1 SGHDT and CDR2 YYEEEE. V and J are trimmed by 3 bases and 10 bases, and the gene matches miss 5 bases of the junction. The cohort consisted of 666 healthy bone marrow donors. Cohort members were all nominally healthy when sampled, although unrecorded immune exposures were likely present. The donor was CMV seronegative and was included in the group of 352 seronegative cohort members. Each donor provided a peripheral blood sample, and peripheral blood mononuclear cells were used for TCR beta sequencing. Genomic DNA was extracted from the blood cell samples with the Qiagen DNeasy Blood Extraction Kit.

The chain was built from TRBV5-6 and TRBJ2-1; TRBD2 fits 9 bases in the junction. This receptor was taken from a woman in her twenties or thirties in good health and CMV-seronegative. The sequencing input was PBMCs. This receptor has the CDR3 CASSWGGRGEQFF. The DNA reads as follows: TGTGCCAGCAGCTGGGGCGGGAGGGGAGAGCAGTTCTTC.